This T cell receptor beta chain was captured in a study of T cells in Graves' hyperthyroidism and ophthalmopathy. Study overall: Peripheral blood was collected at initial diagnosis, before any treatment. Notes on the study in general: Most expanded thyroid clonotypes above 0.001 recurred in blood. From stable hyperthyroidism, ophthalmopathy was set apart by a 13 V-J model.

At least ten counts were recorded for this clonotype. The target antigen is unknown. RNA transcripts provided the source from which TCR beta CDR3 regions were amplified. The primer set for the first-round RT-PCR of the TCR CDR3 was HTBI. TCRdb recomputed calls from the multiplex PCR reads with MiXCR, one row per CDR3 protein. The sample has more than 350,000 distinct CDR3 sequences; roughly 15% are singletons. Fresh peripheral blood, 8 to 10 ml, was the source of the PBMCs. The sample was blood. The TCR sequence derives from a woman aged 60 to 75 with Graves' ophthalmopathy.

CDR3 in amino acids: CSARDSGGPSYNEQFF. The CDR3 DNA reads as TGCAGTGCTAGAGATTCTGGCGGGCCATCCTACAATGAGCAGTTCTTC. This chain links TRBV20-1 with TRBJ2-1, with D possibly matching TRBD2 (5 bases). The V gene's germline CDR1 is DFQATT and CDR2 SNEGSKA (reference sequence). The CDR3 loop spans 16 amino acids. V lost 0 bases, J lost 1 base, and 13 bases lay in between.